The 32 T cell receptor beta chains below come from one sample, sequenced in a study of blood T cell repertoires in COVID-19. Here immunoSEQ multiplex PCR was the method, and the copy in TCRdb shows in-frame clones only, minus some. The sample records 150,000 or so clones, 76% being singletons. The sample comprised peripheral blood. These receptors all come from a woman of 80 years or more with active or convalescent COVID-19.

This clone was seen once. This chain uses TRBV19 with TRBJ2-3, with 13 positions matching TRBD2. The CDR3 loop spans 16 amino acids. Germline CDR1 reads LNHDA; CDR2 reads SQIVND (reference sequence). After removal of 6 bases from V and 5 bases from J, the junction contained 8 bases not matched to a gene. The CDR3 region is CASSRTSGGAGDTQYF. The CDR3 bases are TGTGCCAGTAGCCGAACTAGCGGGGGGGCGGGAGATACGCAGTATTTT.

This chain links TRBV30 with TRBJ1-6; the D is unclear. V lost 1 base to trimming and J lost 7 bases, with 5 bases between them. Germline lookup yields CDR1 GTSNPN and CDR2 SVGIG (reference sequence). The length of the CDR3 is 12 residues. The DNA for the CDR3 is TGTGCCTGGAGTGGGCAGAATTCACCCCTCCACTTT. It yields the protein CAWSGQNSPLHF. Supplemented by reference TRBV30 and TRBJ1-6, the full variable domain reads SQTIHQWPATLVQPVGSPLSLECTVEGTSNPNLYWYRQAAGRGLQLLFYSVGIGQISSEVPQNLSASRPQDRQFILSSKKLLLSDSGFYLCAWSGQNSPLHFGNGTRLTVT.

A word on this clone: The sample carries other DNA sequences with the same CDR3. The CDR3 coding sequence is TGCGCCAGCAGCGACACCCCCAATGAGCAGTTCTTC. Translated, it gives CASSDTPNEQFF. This sequence joins TRBV5-1 and TRBJ2-1; the D is unclear. The V end was cut by 4 bases, the J end by 6 bases, with 8 bases between. CDR3 length: 12 residues. The germline gives CDR1 SGHRS, CDR2 YFSETQ.

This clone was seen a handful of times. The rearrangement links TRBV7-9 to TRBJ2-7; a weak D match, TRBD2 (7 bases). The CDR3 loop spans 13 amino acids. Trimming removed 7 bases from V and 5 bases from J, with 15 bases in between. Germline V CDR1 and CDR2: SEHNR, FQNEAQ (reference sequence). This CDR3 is CASTRGGGNEQYF. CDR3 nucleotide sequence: TGTGCCAGCACCCGGGGAGGGGGAAACGAGCAGTACTTC. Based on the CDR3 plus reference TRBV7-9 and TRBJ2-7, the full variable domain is DTGVSQNPRHKITKRGQNVTFRCDPISEHNRLYWYRQTLGQGPEFLTYFQNEAQLEKSRLLSDRFSAERPKGSFSTLEIQRTEQGDSAMYLCASTRGGGNEQYFGPGTRLTVT.

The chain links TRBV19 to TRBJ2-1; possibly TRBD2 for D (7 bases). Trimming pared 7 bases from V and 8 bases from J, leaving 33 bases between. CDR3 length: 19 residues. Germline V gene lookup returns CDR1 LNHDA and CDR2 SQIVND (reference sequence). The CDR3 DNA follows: TGTGCCAGTAAATCCGCCGGGCCAGGGGCGCCAGGAGGGGGGGATGAGCAGTTCTTC. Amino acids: CASKSAGPGAPGGGDEQFF.

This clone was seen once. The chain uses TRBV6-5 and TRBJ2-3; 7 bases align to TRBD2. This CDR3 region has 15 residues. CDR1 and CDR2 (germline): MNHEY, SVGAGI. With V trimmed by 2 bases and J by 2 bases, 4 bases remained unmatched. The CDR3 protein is CASSYAGENTDTQYF. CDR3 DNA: TGTGCCAGCAGTTACGCGGGGGAGAACACAGATACGCAGTATTTT.

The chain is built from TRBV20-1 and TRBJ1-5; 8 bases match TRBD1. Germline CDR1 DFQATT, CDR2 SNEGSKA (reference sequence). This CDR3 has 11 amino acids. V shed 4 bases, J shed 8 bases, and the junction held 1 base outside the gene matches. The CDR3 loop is CSATGGKPQHF. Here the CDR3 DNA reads TGCAGTGCTACAGGGGGCAAGCCCCAGCATTTT.

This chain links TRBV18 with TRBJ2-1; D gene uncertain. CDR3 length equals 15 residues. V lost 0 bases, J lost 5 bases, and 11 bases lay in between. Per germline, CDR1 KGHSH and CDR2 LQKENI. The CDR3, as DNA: TGTGCCAGCTCACCACCGTCGCGGCCGGACAATGAGCAGTTCTTC. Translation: CASSPPSRPDNEQFF. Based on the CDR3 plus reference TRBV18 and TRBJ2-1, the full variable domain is NAGVMQNPRHLVRRRGQEARLRCSPMKGHSHVYWYRQLPEEGLKFMVYLQKENIIDESGMPKERFSAEFPKEGPSILRIQQVVRGDSAAYFCASSPPSRPDNEQFFGPGTRLTVL.

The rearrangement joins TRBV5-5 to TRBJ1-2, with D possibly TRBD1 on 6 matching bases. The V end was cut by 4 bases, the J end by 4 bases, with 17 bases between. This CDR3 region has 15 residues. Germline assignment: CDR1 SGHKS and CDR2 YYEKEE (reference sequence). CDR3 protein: CASSPRTEPFYGYTF. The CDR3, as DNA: TGTGCCAGCAGCCCGCGGACAGAACCCTTCTATGGCTACACCTTC.

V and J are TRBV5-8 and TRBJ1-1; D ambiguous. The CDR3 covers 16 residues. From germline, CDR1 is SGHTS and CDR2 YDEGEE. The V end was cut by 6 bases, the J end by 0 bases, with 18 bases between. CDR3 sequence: CASILTWSLMNTEAFF. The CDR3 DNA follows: TGTGCCAGCATTCTGACTTGGTCTCTCATGAACACTGAAGCTTTCTTT.

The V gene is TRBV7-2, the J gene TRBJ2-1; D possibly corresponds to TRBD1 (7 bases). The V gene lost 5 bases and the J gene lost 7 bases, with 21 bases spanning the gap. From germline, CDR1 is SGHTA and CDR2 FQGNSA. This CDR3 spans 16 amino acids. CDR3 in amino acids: CASSLAPGGGRNEQFF. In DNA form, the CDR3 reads TGTGCCAGCAGCCTGGCGCCCGGAGGGGGCAGGAATGAGCAGTTCTTC.

CDR3 amino acids: CASSLLIANTEAFF. CDR3 coding DNA: TGCGCCAGCAGCTTGTTGATAGCTAACACTGAAGCTTTCTTT. The gene calls are TRBV5-1 and TRBJ1-1; no firm D call. Germline V gene data show CDR1 as SGHRS and CDR2 as YFSETQ. Trimming removed 1 base at V and 2 bases at J, with 9 bases between. This CDR3 has 14 residues.

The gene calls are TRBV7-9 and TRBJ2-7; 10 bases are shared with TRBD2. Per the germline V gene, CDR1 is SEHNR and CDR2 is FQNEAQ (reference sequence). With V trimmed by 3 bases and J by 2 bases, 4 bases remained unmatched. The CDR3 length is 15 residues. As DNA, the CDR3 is TGTGCCAGCAGCTTGCGGAGCGGGGGGGCCTACGAGCAGTACTTC. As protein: CASSLRSGGAYEQYF.

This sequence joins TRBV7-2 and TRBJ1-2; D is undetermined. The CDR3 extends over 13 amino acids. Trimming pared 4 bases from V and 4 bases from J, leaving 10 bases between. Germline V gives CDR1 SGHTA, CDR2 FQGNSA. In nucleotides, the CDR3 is TGTGCCAGCAGCTATGACACCTTCTATGGCTACACCTTC. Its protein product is CASSYDTFYGYTF. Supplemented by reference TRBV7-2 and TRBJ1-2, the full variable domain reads GAGVSQSPSNKVTEKGKDVELRCDPISGHTALYWYRQSLGQGLEFLIYFQGNSAPDKSGLPSDRFSAERTGGSVSTLTIQRTQQEDSAVYLCASSYDTFYGYTFGSGTRLTVV.

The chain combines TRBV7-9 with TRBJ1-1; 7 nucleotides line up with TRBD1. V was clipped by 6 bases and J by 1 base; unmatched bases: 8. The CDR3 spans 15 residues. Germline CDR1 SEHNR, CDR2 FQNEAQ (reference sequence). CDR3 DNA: TGTGCCAGCAGATCCACAGGGGTGAGGAACACTGAAGCTTTCTTT. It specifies CASRSTGVRNTEAFF.

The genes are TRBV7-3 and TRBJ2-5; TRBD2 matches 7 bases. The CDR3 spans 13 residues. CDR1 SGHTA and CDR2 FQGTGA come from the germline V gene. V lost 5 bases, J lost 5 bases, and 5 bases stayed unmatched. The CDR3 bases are TGTGCCAGCAGCCGGACTAGTGGGGAGACCCAGTACTTC. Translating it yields CASSRTSGETQYF. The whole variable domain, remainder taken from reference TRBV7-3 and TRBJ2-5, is GAGVSQTPSNKVTEKGKYVELRCDPISGHTALYWYRQSLGQGPEFLIYFQGTGAADDSGLPNDRFFAVRPEGSVSTLKIQRTERGDSAVYLCASSRTSGETQYFGPGTRLLVL.

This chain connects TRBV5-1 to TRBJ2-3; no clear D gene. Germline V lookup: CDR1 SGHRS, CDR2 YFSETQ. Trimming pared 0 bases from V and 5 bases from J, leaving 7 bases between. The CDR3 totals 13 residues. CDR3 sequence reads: CASSLGLVDTQYF. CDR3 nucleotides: TGCGCCAGCAGCTTGGGGCTAGTAGATACGCAGTATTTT.

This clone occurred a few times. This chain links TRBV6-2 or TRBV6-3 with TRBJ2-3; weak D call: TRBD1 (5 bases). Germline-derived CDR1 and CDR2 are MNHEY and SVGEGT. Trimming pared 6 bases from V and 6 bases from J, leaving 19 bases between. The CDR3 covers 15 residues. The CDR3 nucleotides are TGTGCCAGCAGCGCTACTGGGGCCTTGTGGGATACGCAGTATTTT. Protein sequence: CASSATGALWDTQYF.

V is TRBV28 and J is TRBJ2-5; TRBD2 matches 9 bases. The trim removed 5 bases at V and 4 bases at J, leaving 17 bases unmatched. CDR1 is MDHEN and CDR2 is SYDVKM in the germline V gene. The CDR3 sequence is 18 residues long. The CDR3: CASSLFRTSDLVVETQYF. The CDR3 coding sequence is TGTGCCAGCAGTCTATTTCGGACTAGCGACTTAGTCGTAGAGACCCAGTACTTC. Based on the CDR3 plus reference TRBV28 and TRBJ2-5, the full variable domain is DVKVTQSSRYLVKRTGEKVFLECVQDMDHENMFWYRQDPGLGLRLIYFSYDVKMKEKGDIPEGYSVSREKKERFSLILESASTNQTSMYLCASSLFRTSDLVVETQYFGPGTRLLVL.

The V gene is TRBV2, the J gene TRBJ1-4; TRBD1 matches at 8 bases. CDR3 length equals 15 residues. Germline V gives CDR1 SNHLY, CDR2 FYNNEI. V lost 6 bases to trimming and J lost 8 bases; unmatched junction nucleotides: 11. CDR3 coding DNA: TGTGCCAGCAGACAACCGGGACAGGCTGTGGAAAAACTGTTTTTT. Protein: CASRQPGQAVEKLFF. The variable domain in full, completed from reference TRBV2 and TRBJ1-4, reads EPEVTQTPSHQVTQMGQEVILRCVPISNHLYFYWYRQILGQKVEFLVSFYNNEISEKSEIFDDQFSVERPDGSNFTLKIRSTKLEDSAMYFCASRQPGQAVEKLFFGSGTQLSVL.

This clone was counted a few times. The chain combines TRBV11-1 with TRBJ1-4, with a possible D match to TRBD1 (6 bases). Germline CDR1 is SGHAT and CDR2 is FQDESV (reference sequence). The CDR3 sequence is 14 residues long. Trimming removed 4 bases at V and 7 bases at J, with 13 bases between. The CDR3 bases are TGTGCCAGCAGCTCGGGACAAGAGGGTGAAAAACTGTTTTTT. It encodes CASSSGQEGEKLFF.

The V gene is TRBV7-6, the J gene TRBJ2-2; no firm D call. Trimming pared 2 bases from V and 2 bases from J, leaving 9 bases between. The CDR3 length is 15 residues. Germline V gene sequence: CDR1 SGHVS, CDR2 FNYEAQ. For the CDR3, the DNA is TGTGCCAGCAGCTTAATGGAGCCCAACACCGGGGAGCTGTTTTTT. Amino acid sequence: CASSLMEPNTGELFF.

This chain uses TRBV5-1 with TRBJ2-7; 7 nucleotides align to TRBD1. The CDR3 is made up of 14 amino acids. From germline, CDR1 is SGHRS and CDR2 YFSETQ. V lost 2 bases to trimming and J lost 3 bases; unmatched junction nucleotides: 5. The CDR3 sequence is CASSLDRENYEQYF. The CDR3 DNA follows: TGCGCCAGCAGCTTAGACAGGGAAAACTACGAGCAGTACTTC.

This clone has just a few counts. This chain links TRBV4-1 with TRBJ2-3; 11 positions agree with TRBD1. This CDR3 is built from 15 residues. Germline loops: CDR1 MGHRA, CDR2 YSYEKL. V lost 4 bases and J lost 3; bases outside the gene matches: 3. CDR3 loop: CASSPGQGGTDTQYF. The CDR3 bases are TGCGCCAGCAGCCCGGGACAGGGGGGTACAGATACGCAGTATTTT.

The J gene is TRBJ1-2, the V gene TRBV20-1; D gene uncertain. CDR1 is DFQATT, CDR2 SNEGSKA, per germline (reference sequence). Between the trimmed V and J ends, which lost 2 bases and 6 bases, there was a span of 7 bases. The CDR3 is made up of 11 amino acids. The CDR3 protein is CSARPGNGYTF. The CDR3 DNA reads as TGCAGTGCTAGACCGGGTAATGGCTACACCTTC.

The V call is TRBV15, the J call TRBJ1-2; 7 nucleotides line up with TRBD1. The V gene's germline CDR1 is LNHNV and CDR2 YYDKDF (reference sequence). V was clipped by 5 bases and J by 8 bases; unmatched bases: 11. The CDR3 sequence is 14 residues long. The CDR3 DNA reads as TGTGCCACCAGCGGGGGGACAGAGGCGTCCGGCTACACCTTC. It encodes CATSGGTEASGYTF.

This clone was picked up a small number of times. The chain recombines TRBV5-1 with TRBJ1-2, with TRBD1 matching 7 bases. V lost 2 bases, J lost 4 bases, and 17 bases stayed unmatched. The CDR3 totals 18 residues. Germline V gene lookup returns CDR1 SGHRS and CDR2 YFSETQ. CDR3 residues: CASSFHWQGEPNIYGYTF. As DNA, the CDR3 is TGCGCCAGCAGCTTCCACTGGCAGGGGGAACCAAATATCTATGGCTACACCTTC.

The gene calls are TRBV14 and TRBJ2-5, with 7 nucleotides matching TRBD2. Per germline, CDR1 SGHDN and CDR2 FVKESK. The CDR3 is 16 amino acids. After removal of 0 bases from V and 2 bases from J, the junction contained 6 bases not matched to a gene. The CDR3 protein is CASSQEGGAGQETQYF. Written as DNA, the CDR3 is TGTGCCAGCAGCCAAGAAGGTGGAGCGGGGCAAGAGACCCAGTACTTC.

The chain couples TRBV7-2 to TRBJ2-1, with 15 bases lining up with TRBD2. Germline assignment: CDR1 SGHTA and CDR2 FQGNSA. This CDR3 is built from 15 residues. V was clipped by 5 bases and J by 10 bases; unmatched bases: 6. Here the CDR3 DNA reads TGTGCCAGCAGCCGGACTAGCGGGGGGGCTTTAGAGCAGTTCTTC. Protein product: CASSRTSGGALEQFF.

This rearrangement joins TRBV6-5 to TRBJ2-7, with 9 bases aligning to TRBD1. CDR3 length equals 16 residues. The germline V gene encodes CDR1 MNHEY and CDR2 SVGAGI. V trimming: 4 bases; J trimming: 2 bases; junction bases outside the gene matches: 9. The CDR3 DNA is TGTGCCAGCAGTTCGGCCGGGACAGGGTATACCTACGAGCAGTACTTC. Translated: CASSSAGTGYTYEQYF.

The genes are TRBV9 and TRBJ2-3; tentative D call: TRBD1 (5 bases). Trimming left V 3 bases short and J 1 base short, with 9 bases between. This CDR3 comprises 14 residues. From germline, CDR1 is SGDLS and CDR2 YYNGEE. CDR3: CASSDIQGTDTQYF. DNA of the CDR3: TGTGCCAGCAGCGATATACAGGGCACAGATACGCAGTATTTT.

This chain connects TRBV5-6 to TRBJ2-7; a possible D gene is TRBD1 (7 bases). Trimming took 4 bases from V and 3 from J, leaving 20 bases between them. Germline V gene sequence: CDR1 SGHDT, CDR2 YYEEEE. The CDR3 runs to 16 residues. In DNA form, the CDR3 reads TGTGCCAGCAGCGCGGGATACAGGGGATCGGTCTACGAGCAGTACTTC. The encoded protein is CASSAGYRGSVYEQYF.